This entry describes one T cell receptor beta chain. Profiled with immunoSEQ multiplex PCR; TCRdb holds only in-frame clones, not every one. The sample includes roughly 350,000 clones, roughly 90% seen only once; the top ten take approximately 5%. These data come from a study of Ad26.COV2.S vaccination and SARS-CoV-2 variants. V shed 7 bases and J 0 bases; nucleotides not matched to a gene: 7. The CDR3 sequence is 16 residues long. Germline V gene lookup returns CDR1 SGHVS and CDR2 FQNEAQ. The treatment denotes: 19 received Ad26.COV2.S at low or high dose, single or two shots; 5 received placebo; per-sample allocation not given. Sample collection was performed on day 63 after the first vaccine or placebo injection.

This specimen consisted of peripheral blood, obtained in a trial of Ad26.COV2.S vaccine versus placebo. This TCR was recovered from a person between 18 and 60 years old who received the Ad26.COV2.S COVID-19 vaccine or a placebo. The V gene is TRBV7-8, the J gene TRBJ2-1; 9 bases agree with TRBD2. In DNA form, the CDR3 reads TGTGCCAGCATCCCGAGCGGGGGGAGCTCCTACAATGAGCAGTTCTTC. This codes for CASIPSGGSSYNEQFF. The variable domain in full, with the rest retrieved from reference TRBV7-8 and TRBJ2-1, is GAGVSQSPRYKVAKRGQDVALRCDPISGHVSLFWYQQALGQGPEFLTYFQNEAQLDKSGLPSDRFFAERPEGSVSTLKIQRTQQEDSAVYLCASIPSGGSSYNEQFFGPGTRLTVL.